This TCR beta chain originates from a study of cytomegalovirus exposure and HLA in healthy donors. Vbeta (60) and Jbeta (13) primers were used in the PCR. Libraries were prepared by immunoSEQ multiplex PCR; TCRdb keeps only in-frame clonotypes and omits some of them. This sample yields roughly 200,000 clones, of which over 65% are seen a single time; 1.5% to 2% belongs to the top ten. The CDR3 runs 17 residues. V was clipped by 3 bases and J by 0 bases, with 17 bases between them. From germline, CDR1 is LGHNA and CDR2 YSLEER. The sample was PBMCs. This TCR was sampled from a woman in her twenties or thirties in good health and CMV-seronegative. The rearrangement links TRBV4-3 to TRBJ1-1, with a weak D call TRBD1 (6 bases). The CDR3 nucleotides read TGCGCCAGCAGCCAGACAATCTCAGGGGTTATGAACACTGAAGCTTTCTTT. Its translation is CASSQTISGVMNTEAFF.